This T cell receptor (beta chain) is drawn from a study of T-cell reconstitution after alpha-beta-depleted transplantation in children. Study-wide results and limits: Hyperexpanded clones declined; after one year, newly produced T cells mostly supplied diversity. By about two months after transplant, alpha-beta T cells reportedly arose from several hundred graft clones that had expanded. The study traced high day-60 TCRbeta diversity in some patients to surviving recipient T cells and thymic progenitors.

Of note for this clonotype: Its target is unknown.

The junction had 2 bases not matched to a gene; V was cut back by 7 bases and J by 4 bases. This CDR3 has 13 residues. Germline CDR1 MNHEY, CDR2 SMNVEV (reference sequence). Unique molecular identifiers featured in how the TCRbeta library was prepared. TCRdb itself ran the PCR reads through MiXCR, one entry per CDR3 protein. The table records hundreds of thousands of distinct CDR3 sequences, roughly a quarter of them present only once. Sequenced material: PBMCs, mostly from graft donor cells, taken 360 days after TCRalphabeta/CD19-depleted stem cell transplant. This chain uses TRBV27 with TRBJ1-4; 8 nucleotides match TRBD1. This receptor was identified in a female patient aged 2-15 years who had a stem cell transplant for congenital amegakaryocytic thrombocytopenia, so the T cells may come from the graft donor. As DNA, the CDR3 is TGTGCCAGCAAGACAGGGGTTAATGAAAAACTGTTTTTT. Translating gives CASKTGVNEKLFF.